The 8 T cell receptor beta chains in this list originate from one sample, sequenced in a study of blood T cell repertoires in COVID-19. The table came from immunoSEQ multiplex PCR; TCRdb's copy has only in-frame clones and leaves some out. The sample records under 300,000 clones, just over 85% being singletons. Material: peripheral blood. Source of these receptors: a woman between 25 and 40 years old with active or convalescent COVID-19.

This clone was counted a single time. The V and J genes are TRBV27 and TRBJ2-7; a possible D gene is TRBD1 (5 bases). This CDR3 comprises 13 residues. V lost 4 bases and J 7 bases, leaving 14 bases between the germline ends. The V gene's germline CDR1 is MNHEY and CDR2 SMNVEV (reference sequence). The CDR3 sequence: CASSSSRVGEQYF. The CDR3 DNA reads TGTGCCAGCAGTTCGAGCAGGGTGGGTGAGCAGTACTTC.

This chain connects TRBV5-1 to TRBJ2-3; 10 bases map to TRBD2. CDR3 length equals 16 residues. CDR1 SGHRS and CDR2 YFSETQ come from the germline V gene. J gave up 6 bases and V 4 bases, and 11 bases lay outside the gene matches. The CDR3 DNA is TGCGCCAGCAGCGGGCCCATCAGCGGGGGGGCGGATACGCAGTATTTT. Translated: CASSGPISGGADTQYF.

The chain links TRBV4-1 to TRBJ2-1; D call uncertain. This CDR3 region has 13 residues. Trimming left V 3 bases short and J 4 bases short, with 7 bases between. Germline CDR1 is MGHRA and CDR2 is YSYEKL. CDR3: CASSQEQYNEQFF. CDR3 nucleotide sequence: TGCGCCAGCAGCCAGGAACAGTACAATGAGCAGTTCTTC.

This clone was counted a single time. The chain is built from TRBV19 and TRBJ2-2; 9 bases are a match to TRBD2. V shed 5 bases and J 2 bases; nucleotides not matched to a gene: 6. Germline V lookup: CDR1 LNHDA, CDR2 SQIVND (reference sequence). The CDR3 runs to 16 residues. CDR3 DNA: TGTGCCAGTAGTGATTTAGCGGGAGCCAACACCGGGGAGCTGTTTTTT. Translated: CASSDLAGANTGELFF.

The chain joins TRBV19 to TRBJ2-7; TRBD1 might be the D (6 bases). The CDR3 consists of 13 residues. V lost 4 bases to trimming and J lost 4 bases, with 11 bases between them. In germline, CDR1 is LNHDA, CDR2 SQIVND (reference sequence). CDR3 DNA sequence: TGTGCCAGTAGTACAAAACAGGGATACGAGCAGTACTTC. This codes for CASSTKQGYEQYF.

This clone was picked up one time. The chain is built from TRBV7-5 and TRBJ2-6; TRBD1 reflects the table's D call only, with no check against the DNA. TRBV7-5 is flagged as a pseudogene. This CDR3 spans 15 amino acids. The CDR3 DNA follows: TGTGCCAGAAGCGTGACAGGGCCTAGGGCCAACGTCCTGACTTTC. This encodes CARSVTGPRANVLTF.

The rearrangement links TRBV7-3 to TRBJ2-3; TRBD2 matches at 12 bases. The CDR3 consists of 18 residues. Trimming at V came to 2 bases and at J to 5 bases, leaving 11 bases not matched to a gene. Germline CDR1 reads SGHTA; CDR2 reads FQGTGA. CDR3 sequence reads: CASSLGLLAGGRGDTQYF. The CDR3 DNA follows: TGTGCCAGCAGCTTAGGCCTACTAGCGGGGGGCCGAGGAGATACGCAGTATTTT.

The V gene is TRBV19, the J gene TRBJ2-3; 9 nucleotides agree with TRBD1. CDR3 length equals 15 residues. Germline V gene sequence: CDR1 LNHDA, CDR2 SQIVND (reference sequence). Germline trimming cut 1 base from V and 10 bases from J; bases unmatched to any gene: 9. The CDR3 coding sequence is TGTGCCAGTAGTATAGTGACGGGACAGGGTTCGGCGCAGTATTTT. This encodes CASSIVTGQGSAQYF.